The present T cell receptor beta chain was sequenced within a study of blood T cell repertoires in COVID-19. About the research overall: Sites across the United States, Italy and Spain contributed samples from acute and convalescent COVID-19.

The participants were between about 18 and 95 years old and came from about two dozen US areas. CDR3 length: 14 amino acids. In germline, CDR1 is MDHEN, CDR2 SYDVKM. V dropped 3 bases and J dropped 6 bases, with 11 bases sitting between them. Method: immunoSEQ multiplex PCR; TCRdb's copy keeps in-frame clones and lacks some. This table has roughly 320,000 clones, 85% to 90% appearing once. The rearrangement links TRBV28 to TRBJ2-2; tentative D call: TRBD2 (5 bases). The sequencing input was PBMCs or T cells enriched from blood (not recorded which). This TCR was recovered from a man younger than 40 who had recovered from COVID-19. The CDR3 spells CASSFSSLPGELFF. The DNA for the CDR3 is TGTGCCAGCAGTTTCTCTAGCCTTCCCGGGGAGCTGTTTTTT.